This T cell receptor beta chain was documented in a study of blood T cell repertoires in COVID-19. Study at large: Samples taken during acute and convalescent COVID-19 were collected in the United States, Italy and Spain. PBMCs, B-cell-depleted T cells, or T cells provided the cDNA or gDNA that made up the material.

This CDR3 has 16 residues. Germline-derived CDR1 and CDR2 are LGHNA and YNFKEQ. J gave up 2 bases and V 0 bases, and 6 bases lay outside the gene matches. This study enrolled people aged about 18 to 90 from about two dozen US geographic areas. Cohorts were based on clinical histories the participants reported. The table came from immunoSEQ multiplex PCR; TCRdb's copy has only in-frame clones and leaves some out. The sample yields 150,000 to 200,000 clones, 80% seen once. The specimen was PBMCs or T cells enriched from blood (not recorded which). This receptor was taken from a man aged 35 to 55 who had recovered from COVID-19. The V and J genes are TRBV4-2 and TRBJ2-5; 7 bases align to TRBD1. The CDR3 DNA reads as TGTGCCAGCAGCCAAGAGTATGGACAGGTTCAAGAGACCCAGTACTTC. Its protein product is CASSQEYGQVQETQYF.